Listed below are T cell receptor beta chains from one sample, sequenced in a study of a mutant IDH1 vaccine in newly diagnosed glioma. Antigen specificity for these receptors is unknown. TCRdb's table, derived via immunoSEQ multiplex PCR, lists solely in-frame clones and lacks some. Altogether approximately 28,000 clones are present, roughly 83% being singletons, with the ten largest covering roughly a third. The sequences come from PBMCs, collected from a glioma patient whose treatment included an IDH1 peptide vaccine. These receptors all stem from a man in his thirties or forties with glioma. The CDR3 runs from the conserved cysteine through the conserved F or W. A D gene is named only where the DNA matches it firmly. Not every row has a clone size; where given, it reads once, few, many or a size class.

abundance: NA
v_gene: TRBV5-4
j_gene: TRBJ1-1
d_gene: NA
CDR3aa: CASSLRGTEAFF
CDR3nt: TGTGCCAGCAGCTTGCGGGGCACTGAAGCTTTCTTT

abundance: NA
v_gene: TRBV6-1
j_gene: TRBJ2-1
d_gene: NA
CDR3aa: CASSETPGPGSYNEQFF
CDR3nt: TGTGCCAGCAGTGAAACCCCCGGGCCTGGCTCCTACAATGAGCAGTTCTTC

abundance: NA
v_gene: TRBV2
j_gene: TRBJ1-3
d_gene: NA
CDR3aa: CASRSDTNGNTIYF
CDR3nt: TGTGCCAGCAGGAGCGACACGAACGGAAACACCATATATTTT

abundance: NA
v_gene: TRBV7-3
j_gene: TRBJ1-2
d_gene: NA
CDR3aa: CASSPGPESYGYTF
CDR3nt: TGTGCCAGCAGCCCCGGACCCGAGTCCTATGGCTACACCTTC

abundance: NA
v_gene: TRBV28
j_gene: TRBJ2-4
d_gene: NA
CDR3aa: CASSFGGNIQYF
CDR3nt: TGTGCCAGCAGTTTTGGGGGAAACATTCAGTACTTC

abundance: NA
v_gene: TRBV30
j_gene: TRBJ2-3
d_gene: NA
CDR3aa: CAWGAAVVADTQYF
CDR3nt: TGTGCCTGGGGGGCCGCAGTAGTCGCAGATACGCAGTATTTT

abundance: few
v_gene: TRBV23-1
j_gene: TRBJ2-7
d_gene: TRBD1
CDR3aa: CASSPLDREGLYEQYF
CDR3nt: TGCGCCAGCAGCCCCCTTGACAGGGAAGGGCTCTACGAGCAGTACTTC

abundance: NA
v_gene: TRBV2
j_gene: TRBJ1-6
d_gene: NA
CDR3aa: CASSGAGRIPLHF
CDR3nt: TGTGCCAGCAGTGGGGCAGGGAGGATTCCCCTCCACTTT

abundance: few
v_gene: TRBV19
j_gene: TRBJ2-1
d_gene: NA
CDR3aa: CASSIKALTGNEQFF
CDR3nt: TGTGCCAGTAGTATCAAGGCCTTAACAGGGAATGAGCAGTTCTTC

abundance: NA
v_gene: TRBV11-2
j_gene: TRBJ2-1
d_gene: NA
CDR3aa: CASSRDGGYNEQFF
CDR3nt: TGTGCCAGCAGCCGTGACGGGGGTTACAATGAGCAGTTCTTC

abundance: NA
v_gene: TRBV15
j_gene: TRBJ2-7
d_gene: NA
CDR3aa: CATSPGTSVSYEQYF
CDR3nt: TGTGCCACCTCCCCTGGGACATCCGTCTCCTACGAGCAGTACTTC

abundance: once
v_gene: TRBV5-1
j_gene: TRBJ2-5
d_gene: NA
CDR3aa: CASSFQETQYF
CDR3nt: TGCGCCAGCAGCTTCCAAGAGACCCAGTACTTC

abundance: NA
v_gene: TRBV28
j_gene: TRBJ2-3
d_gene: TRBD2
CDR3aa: CASRWGGRDSTDTQYF
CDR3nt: TGTGCCAGCAGATGGGGCGGGAGGGATAGCACAGATACGCAGTATTTT

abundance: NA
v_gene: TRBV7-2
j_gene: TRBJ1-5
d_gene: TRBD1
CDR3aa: CASSLRQGEGQPQHF
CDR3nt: TGTGCCAGCAGCTTAAGACAGGGTGAGGGTCAGCCCCAGCATTTT

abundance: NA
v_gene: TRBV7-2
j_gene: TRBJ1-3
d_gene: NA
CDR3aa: CASSPGRGGNTIYF
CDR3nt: TGTGCCAGCAGCCCGGGGAGGGGTGGAAACACCATATATTTT

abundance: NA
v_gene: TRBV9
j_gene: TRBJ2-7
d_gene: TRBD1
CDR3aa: CASASEGADVYEQYF
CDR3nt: TGTGCCAGCGCCTCCGAGGGGGCAGATGTCTACGAGCAGTACTTC

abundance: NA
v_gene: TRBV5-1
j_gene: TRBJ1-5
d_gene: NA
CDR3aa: CASSLTGVNQPQHF
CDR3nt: TGCGCCAGCAGCTTGACGGGGGTCAATCAGCCCCAGCATTTT

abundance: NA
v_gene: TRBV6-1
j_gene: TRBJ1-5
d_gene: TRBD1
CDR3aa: CASSEARGTEDQPQHF
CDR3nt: TGTGCCAGCAGTGAGGCCAGGGGGACCGAGGACCAGCCCCAGCATTTT

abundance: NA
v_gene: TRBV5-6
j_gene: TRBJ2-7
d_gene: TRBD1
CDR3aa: CASSLVGQGSNEQYF
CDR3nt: TGTGCCAGCAGCTTAGTAGGACAGGGATCCAACGAGCAGTACTTC

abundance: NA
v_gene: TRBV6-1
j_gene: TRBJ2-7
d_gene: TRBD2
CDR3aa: CASSESGRYEQYF
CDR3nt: TGTGCCAGCAGTGAGAGCGGGAGATACGAGCAGTACTTC